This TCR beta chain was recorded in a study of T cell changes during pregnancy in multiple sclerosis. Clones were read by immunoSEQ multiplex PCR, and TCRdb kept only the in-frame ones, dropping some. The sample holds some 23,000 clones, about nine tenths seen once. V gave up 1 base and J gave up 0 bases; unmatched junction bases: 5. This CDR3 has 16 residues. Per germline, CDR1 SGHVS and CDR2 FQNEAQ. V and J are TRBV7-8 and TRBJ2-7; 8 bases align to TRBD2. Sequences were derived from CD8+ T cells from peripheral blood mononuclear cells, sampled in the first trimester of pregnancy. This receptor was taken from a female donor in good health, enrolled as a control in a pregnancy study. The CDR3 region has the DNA TGTGCCAGCAGCTTAGGAGTAGCGGGGCCCTCCTACGAGCAGTACTTC. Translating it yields CASSLGVAGPSYEQYF.